What follows are 2 T cell receptor beta chains derived from one specimen sequenced in a study of T cell responses to AZD1222 COVID-19 vaccine. TCRdb's table, derived via immunoSEQ multiplex PCR, lists solely in-frame clones and lacks some. The sample records around 140,000 clones, about nine tenths being singletons. Sequencing used peripheral blood, obtained 28 days after the second AZD1222 dose. Receptors originate from an adult who received the AZD1222 COVID-19 vaccine.

The chain combines TRBV5-4 with TRBJ2-1, with 8 bases identical to TRBD1. The germline V gene has CDR1 SGHNT and CDR2 YYREEE (reference sequence). V shed 3 bases, J shed 4 bases, and the junction held 6 bases outside the gene matches. The CDR3 runs 15 residues. CDR3 nucleotide sequence: TGTGCCAGCAGCTCTCGGGACAGGAAATACAATGAGCAGTTCTTC. Translation gives CASSSRDRKYNEQFF.

The chain has TRBV2 and TRBJ2-7; 7 nucleotides match TRBD1. This CDR3 contains 14 residues. V dropped 2 bases and J dropped 4; count of bases not matched to a gene: 5. Germline V gene lookup returns CDR1 SNHLY and CDR2 FYNNEI. The CDR3 DNA is TGTGCCAGCAGTGAACAGGGGGTAATGTACGAGCAGTACTTC. Protein sequence: CASSEQGVMYEQYF.